These T cell receptor beta chains were read from a single sample in a study of cytomegalovirus exposure and HLA in healthy donors. Assay used: immunoSEQ multiplex PCR; TCRdb lists only in-frame clones, some missing. The data show roughly 290,000 clones, with around 80% seen just once and 0.3% to 0.35% held by the top ten. Sequenced sample: PBMCs. These receptors came from a girl aged 2-9 years in good health and CMV-seronegative. The CDR3 runs from the conserved cysteine through the conserved F or W. Each record gives: clone size, D gene, V gene, J gene, CDR3 protein, CDR3 DNA. D genes are given only for firm matches. Clone size is stated in some rows and not others, as once, few, many or a class when expanded.

abundance: NA; d_gene: TRBD1; v_gene: TRBV5-6; j_gene: TRBJ1-1; CDR3aa: CASSPRTGWAFF; CDR3nt: TGTGCCAGCAGCCCAAGGACAGGCTGGGCTTTCTTT
abundance: few; d_gene: NA; v_gene: TRBV12-5; j_gene: TRBJ1-6; CDR3aa: CASAGGWATNSPLHF; CDR3nt: TGTGCTAGTGCTGGGGGGTGGGCAACTAATTCACCCCTCCACTTT
abundance: NA; d_gene: TRBD1; v_gene: TRBV10-3; j_gene: TRBJ1-5; CDR3aa: CAISGGQGSSGNQPQHF; CDR3nt: TGTGCCATCAGTGGGGGACAGGGCTCCTCGGGCAATCAGCCCCAGCATTTT
abundance: NA; d_gene: TRBD1; v_gene: TRBV5-6; j_gene: TRBJ2-7; CDR3aa: CASSWARGHEQYF; CDR3nt: TGTGCCAGCAGTTGGGCCAGGGGGCACGAGCAGTACTTC
abundance: NA; d_gene: TRBD1; v_gene: TRBV2; j_gene: TRBJ2-3; CDR3aa: CASRTGAGGTDTQYF; CDR3nt: TGTGCCAGCAGGACAGGGGCAGGAGGCACAGATACGCAGTATTTT
abundance: NA; d_gene: TRBD2; v_gene: TRBV28; j_gene: TRBJ2-7; CDR3aa: CASSLVSGGGYEQYF; CDR3nt: TGTGCCAGCAGTTTAGTATCGGGGGGGGGATACGAGCAGTACTTC
abundance: NA; d_gene: TRBD2; v_gene: TRBV4-2; j_gene: TRBJ2-7; CDR3aa: CASSQTSGGPTYEQYF; CDR3nt: TGTGCCAGCAGCCAGACTAGCGGGGGCCCCACCTACGAGCAGTACTTC
abundance: NA; d_gene: NA; v_gene: TRBV28; j_gene: TRBJ2-7; CDR3aa: CASSLGPSYEQYF; CDR3nt: TGTGCCAGCAGTTTGGGCCCCTCCTACGAGCAGTACTTC
abundance: NA; d_gene: TRBD1; v_gene: TRBV7-9; j_gene: TRBJ2-1; CDR3aa: CASSGGQGRSEQFF; CDR3nt: TGTGCCAGCAGTGGGGGACAGGGCCGATCTGAGCAGTTCTTC
abundance: NA; d_gene: NA; v_gene: TRBV5-1; j_gene: TRBJ1-4; CDR3aa: CASSWGDGADEKLFF; CDR3nt: TGCGCCAGCAGCTGGGGGGACGGTGCGGATGAAAAACTGTTTTTT
abundance: NA; d_gene: TRBD1; v_gene: TRBV5-1; j_gene: TRBJ1-2; CDR3aa: CASSSGGTGPYGYTF; CDR3nt: TGCGCCAGCAGTAGTGGGGGGACAGGGCCTTATGGCTACACCTTC
abundance: NA; d_gene: TRBD1; v_gene: TRBV5-4; j_gene: TRBJ2-7; CDR3aa: CASSLTGRMYF; CDR3nt: TGTGCCAGCAGTTTGACAGGGCGTATGTACTTC
abundance: once; d_gene: NA; v_gene: TRBV6-1; j_gene: TRBJ1-4; CDR3aa: CASKGSGVTNEKLFF; CDR3nt: TGTGCCAGCAAGGGCAGCGGCGTCACTAATGAAAAACTGTTTTTT
abundance: NA; d_gene: NA; v_gene: TRBV28; j_gene: TRBJ2-7; CDR3aa: CASRRASSSSRSDEQYF; CDR3nt: TGTGCCAGCAGGCGCGCCAGCTCTTCTAGTCGTTCTGACGAGCAGTACTTC
abundance: NA; d_gene: NA; v_gene: TRBV10-1; j_gene: TRBJ2-5; CDR3aa: CASSLGLTEQETQYF; CDR3nt: TGCGCCAGCAGCTTGGGACTGACCGAGCAAGAGACCCAGTACTTC
abundance: NA; d_gene: NA; v_gene: TRBV6-5; j_gene: TRBJ2-1; CDR3aa: CASSAGSESEQFF; CDR3nt: TGTGCCAGCTCGGCGGGATCAGAGAGTGAGCAGTTCTTC
abundance: NA; d_gene: NA; v_gene: TRBV5-1; j_gene: TRBJ2-7; CDR3aa: CASSADTTAYEQYF; CDR3nt: TGCGCCAGCAGCGCGGACACTACAGCCTACGAGCAGTACTTC
abundance: NA; d_gene: NA; v_gene: TRBV5-4; j_gene: TRBJ2-7; CDR3aa: CASSFEGEAYEQYF; CDR3nt: TGTGCCAGCAGCTTTGAAGGGGAGGCCTACGAGCAGTACTTC
abundance: NA; d_gene: NA; v_gene: TRBV28; j_gene: TRBJ2-3; CDR3aa: CASRPGGPWDTQYF; CDR3nt: TGTGCCAGCAGGCCAGGGGGGCCCTGGGATACGCAGTATTTT
abundance: NA; d_gene: NA; v_gene: TRBV11-2; j_gene: TRBJ1-1; CDR3aa: CASSFSFPDNTEAFF; CDR3nt: TGTGCCAGCAGCTTCTCATTCCCAGATAACACTGAAGCTTTCTTT
abundance: NA; d_gene: TRBD1; v_gene: TRBV27; j_gene: TRBJ1-2; CDR3aa: CASSARGGQPSIMNYGYTF; CDR3nt: TGTGCCAGCAGTGCCCGTGGGGGACAGCCCTCGATTATGAACTATGGCTACACCTTC
abundance: NA; d_gene: NA; v_gene: TRBV5-1; j_gene: TRBJ1-1; CDR3aa: CASSLVPEDTEAFF; CDR3nt: TGCGCCAGCAGCTTGGTCCCTGAGGACACTGAAGCTTTCTTT
abundance: NA; d_gene: NA; v_gene: TRBV6-6; j_gene: TRBJ2-3; CDR3aa: CASSSSHGDTQYF; CDR3nt: TGTGCCAGCAGTTCTAGCCATGGAGATACGCAGTATTTT
abundance: NA; d_gene: NA; v_gene: TRBV7-3; j_gene: TRBJ2-7; CDR3aa: CASSYRGKGYEQYF; CDR3nt: TGTGCCAGCAGCTACCGGGGAAAGGGCTACGAGCAGTACTTC
abundance: NA; d_gene: NA; v_gene: TRBV6-1; j_gene: TRBJ1-1; CDR3aa: CASSGPGSGWRFREAFF; CDR3nt: TGTGCCAGCAGTGGTCCCGGATCCGGGTGGCGCTTCAGAGAAGCTTTCTTT
abundance: NA; d_gene: TRBD2; v_gene: TRBV11-2; j_gene: TRBJ2-1; CDR3aa: CASSFTLAGGGNEQFF; CDR3nt: TGTGCCAGCAGCTTCACCCTGGCGGGAGGGGGCAATGAGCAGTTCTTC
abundance: NA; d_gene: TRBD1; v_gene: TRBV10-3; j_gene: TRBJ1-6; CDR3aa: CAISPGQGLNSPLHF; CDR3nt: TGTGCCATCAGCCCGGGACAGGGGCTGAATTCACCCCTCCACTTT
abundance: few; d_gene: NA; v_gene: TRBV6-6; j_gene: TRBJ1-5; CDR3aa: CASPLGRNQPQHF; CDR3nt: TGTGCCAGCCCCCTGGGGCGCAATCAGCCCCAGCATTTT
abundance: NA; d_gene: NA; v_gene: TRBV28; j_gene: TRBJ2-2; CDR3aa: CASSLEVLLTGELFF; CDR3nt: TGTGCCAGCAGTTTGGAGGTGTTGTTAACCGGGGAGCTGTTTTTT
abundance: NA; d_gene: NA; v_gene: TRBV7-9; j_gene: TRBJ1-1; CDR3aa: CASSLGRGLNTEAFF; CDR3nt: TGTGCCAGCAGCTTAGGGCGGGGGTTGAACACTGAAGCTTTCTTT
abundance: NA; d_gene: NA; v_gene: TRBV10-3; j_gene: TRBJ1-5; CDR3aa: CAISESSAEQPQHF; CDR3nt: TGTGCCATCAGTGAGTCGTCGGCGGAACAGCCCCAGCATTTT
abundance: NA; d_gene: TRBD1; v_gene: TRBV28; j_gene: TRBJ1-5; CDR3aa: CASSTGDRGHQPQHF; CDR3nt: TGTGCCAGCAGTACCGGGGACAGGGGTCATCAGCCCCAGCATTTT
abundance: NA; d_gene: NA; v_gene: TRBV4-2; j_gene: TRBJ2-2; CDR3aa: CASSQEVRNTGELFF; CDR3nt: TGTGCCAGCAGCCAAGAAGTGAGAAACACCGGGGAGCTGTTTTTT
abundance: few; d_gene: NA; v_gene: TRBV7-7; j_gene: TRBJ2-3; CDR3aa: CASSAGPNTDTQYF; CDR3nt: TGTGCCAGCAGCGCGGGGCCTAACACAGATACGCAGTATTTT
abundance: NA; d_gene: NA; v_gene: TRBV5-8; j_gene: TRBJ2-1; CDR3aa: CASSSTGGGSYNEQFF; CDR3nt: TGTGCCAGCAGCTCAACAGGGGGGGGCTCCTACAATGAGCAGTTCTTC
abundance: NA; d_gene: TRBD2; v_gene: TRBV2; j_gene: TRBJ2-7; CDR3aa: CASSEALWLAGHYEQYF; CDR3nt: TGTGCCAGCAGTGAAGCGCTTTGGCTAGCGGGCCATTACGAGCAGTACTTC
abundance: NA; d_gene: NA; v_gene: TRBV18; j_gene: TRBJ2-7; CDR3aa: CASSPRQGPSSEQYF; CDR3nt: TGTGCCAGCTCACCACGTCAGGGCCCCTCTAGTGAGCAGTACTTC
abundance: NA; d_gene: NA; v_gene: TRBV19; j_gene: TRBJ2-7; CDR3aa: CASSGVSYPYEQYF; CDR3nt: TGTGCCAGCTCAGGGGTCTCTTATCCCTACGAGCAGTACTTC
abundance: few; d_gene: NA; v_gene: TRBV7-9; j_gene: TRBJ2-7; CDR3aa: CSSSSSVLGKILQPYEQYF; CDR3nt: TGTTCCAGCAGCTCCAGTGTATTGGGCAAAATCCTTCAGCCCTACGAGCAGTACTTC
abundance: NA; d_gene: TRBD1; v_gene: TRBV4-2; j_gene: TRBJ1-5; CDR3aa: CASSQGSNLGTDQPQHF; CDR3nt: TGTGCCAGCAGCCAAGGGTCCAACCTGGGGACAGATCAGCCCCAGCATTTT
abundance: NA; d_gene: TRBD1; v_gene: TRBV10-3; j_gene: TRBJ1-1; CDR3aa: CATTPGTGGNTEAFF; CDR3nt: TGTGCCACCACACCGGGCACAGGGGGGAACACTGAAGCTTTCTTT
abundance: NA; d_gene: TRBD1; v_gene: TRBV5-4; j_gene: TRBJ2-2; CDR3aa: CASSDGQGTGELFF; CDR3nt: TGTGCCAGCAGCGATGGACAGGGGACCGGGGAGCTGTTTTTT
abundance: NA; d_gene: NA; v_gene: TRBV18; j_gene: TRBJ1-1; CDR3aa: CASSPDRSAFF; CDR3nt: TGTGCCAGCTCACCTGATAGATCGGCTTTCTTT
abundance: NA; d_gene: TRBD1; v_gene: TRBV5-1; j_gene: TRBJ1-1; CDR3aa: CASRAGGENTEAFF; CDR3nt: TGCGCCAGCAGAGCAGGGGGAGAGAACACTGAAGCTTTCTTT
abundance: NA; d_gene: NA; v_gene: TRBV28; j_gene: TRBJ1-1; CDR3aa: CASMMRDTEAFF; CDR3nt: TGTGCCAGCATGATGCGGGACACTGAAGCTTTCTTT
abundance: NA; d_gene: NA; v_gene: TRBV27; j_gene: TRBJ1-1; CDR3aa: CASSIQRNTEAFF; CDR3nt: TGTGCCAGCAGTATACAGAGGAACACTGAAGCTTTCTTT
abundance: NA; d_gene: TRBD2; v_gene: TRBV13; j_gene: TRBJ2-3; CDR3aa: CASSSTTRLAGVVTDTQYF; CDR3nt: TGTGCCAGCAGCTCCACGACCCGACTAGCGGGAGTAGTCACAGATACGCAGTATTTT
abundance: NA; d_gene: TRBD1; v_gene: TRBV5-4; j_gene: TRBJ1-1; CDR3aa: CASSLGDRDTEAFF; CDR3nt: TGTGCCAGCAGCTTGGGGGACAGAGACACTGAAGCTTTCTTT
abundance: NA; d_gene: TRBD2; v_gene: TRBV7-2; j_gene: TRBJ2-1; CDR3aa: CASSFRLAGRNEQFF; CDR3nt: TGTGCCAGCAGCTTTCGACTAGCGGGGAGAAATGAGCAGTTCTTC
abundance: NA; d_gene: NA; v_gene: TRBV7-3; j_gene: TRBJ1-6; CDR3aa: CASSLTDSPLHF; CDR3nt: TGTGCCAGCAGCCTTACAGATTCACCCCTCCACTTT
abundance: NA; d_gene: NA; v_gene: TRBV28; j_gene: TRBJ2-1; CDR3aa: CASSSPPGGLKFF; CDR3nt: TGTGCCAGCAGTTCCCCCCCGGGGGGCTTGAAGTTCTTC
abundance: few; d_gene: NA; v_gene: TRBV7-6; j_gene: TRBJ2-3; CDR3aa: CASSRQGGWGRTDTQYF; CDR3nt: TGTGCCAGCAGCCGACAGGGAGGCTGGGGTCGCACAGATACGCAGTATTTT